A single sample gave rise to the 26 T cell receptor beta chains below, sequenced in a study of cytomegalovirus exposure and HLA in healthy donors. PCR was performed using 60 Vbeta and 13 Jbeta primers. Assay used: immunoSEQ multiplex PCR; TCRdb lists only in-frame clones, some missing. Altogether tens of thousands of clones are present, about four fifths being singletons, with the ten largest covering about 1.5%. The specimen sequenced was PBMCs. All receptors come from a female donor in good health and CMV-seronegative.

The chain combines TRBV27 with TRBJ2-1, with TRBD2 matching 11 bases. This CDR3 is 16 amino acids long. Germline trimming cut 0 bases from V and 3 bases from J; bases unmatched to any gene: 1. Germline CDR1 reads MNHEY; CDR2 reads SMNVEV (reference sequence). Here the CDR3 DNA reads TGTGCCAGCAGTTTATCGGGGACTAGCGGCTACAATGAGCAGTTCTTC. This gives the protein CASSLSGTSGYNEQFF.

This clone has a single count. CDR3 region: CASNQAVSPNEKLFF. The CDR3 DNA is TGTGCCAGTAATCAAGCGGTGAGCCCTAATGAAAAACTGTTTTTT. This rearrangement joins TRBV19 to TRBJ1-4; D is undetermined. CDR3 length: 15 residues. Germline CDR1 reads LNHDA; CDR2 reads SQIVND (reference sequence). Trimming pared 7 bases from V and 3 bases from J, leaving 15 bases between.

The rearrangement joins TRBV7-2 to TRBJ2-2, with 11 bases matching TRBD2. CDR1 and CDR2 (germline): SGHTA, FQGNSA. Trimming cost V 6 bases and J 1 base; bases outside gene matches: 4. This CDR3 contains 16 residues. Here the CDR3 reads CASSSGTSGNTGELFF. In nucleotides, the CDR3 is TGTGCCAGCAGTTCCGGGACTAGCGGGAACACCGGGGAGCTGTTTTTT.

The table lists this clone with a count of one. The chain recombines TRBV19 with TRBJ2-1; 7 nucleotides match TRBD1. This CDR3 has 15 residues. Germline V gives CDR1 LNHDA, CDR2 SQIVND (reference sequence). The trim removed 7 bases at V and 2 bases at J, leaving 8 bases unmatched. The CDR3, as DNA: TGTGCCAGTACTACAACAGGGGATCCCTACAATGAGCAGTTCTTC. Protein: CASTTTGDPYNEQFF.

The V and J genes are TRBV27 and TRBJ1-4; the D gene is possibly TRBD1 (5 bases). Germline values: CDR1 MNHEY, CDR2 SMNVEV (reference sequence). CDR3 length: 15 residues. Trimming took 1 base from V and 5 from J, leaving 11 bases between them. The CDR3 nucleotides read TGTGCCAGCAGTTTATTGGCAGGGTCAAATGAAAAACTGTTTTTT. Its translation is CASSLLAGSNEKLFF.

J is TRBJ2-2 and V is TRBV15, with a possible D match to TRBD1 (6 bases). CDR3 length equals 15 residues. CDR1 LNHNV and CDR2 YYDKDF come from the germline V gene (reference sequence). Trimming stripped 1 base from V and 3 bases from J, with 9 bases between. The CDR3: CATSRVQGHTGELFF. CDR3 coding DNA: TGTGCCACCAGCAGAGTGCAGGGGCACACCGGGGAGCTGTTTTTT.

This clone was seen a few times. The chain recombines TRBV19 with TRBJ1-1, with unresolved D. Per germline, CDR1 LNHDA and CDR2 SQIVND (reference sequence). The CDR3 is 14 amino acids. The V gene lost 1 base and the J gene lost 5 bases, with 11 bases spanning the gap. The DNA for the CDR3 is TGTGCCAGTAGTATAGGGTTTTCTATGACTGAAGCTTTCTTT. It codes for CASSIGFSMTEAFF.

CDR3 region: CASSGTGSTGELFF. CDR3 nucleotide sequence: TGTGCCAGCAGCGGGACAGGGTCCACCGGGGAGCTGTTTTTT. J is TRBJ2-2 and V is TRBV11-3, with TRBD1 matching 9 bases. This CDR3 has 14 residues. Germline trimming cut 5 bases from V and 4 bases from J; bases unmatched to any gene: 2. Germline V gene lookup returns CDR1 SGHNT and CDR2 YENEEA.

This rearrangement joins TRBV23-1 to TRBJ1-2; 8 positions match TRBD1. TRBV23-1 is filed as an ORF, its function uncertain. The CDR3 covers 18 residues. V lost 0 bases, J lost 5 bases, and 14 bases stayed unmatched. The CDR3 loop reads CASSQSPDKTGVDYGYTF. CDR3 DNA: TGCGCCAGCAGTCAATCGCCAGATAAGACAGGGGTAGATTATGGCTACACCTTC.

The chain carries TRBV12-5 and TRBJ2-3; the D gene is possibly TRBD2 (5 bases). V lost 4 bases and J 4 bases, leaving 18 bases between the germline ends. The V gene's germline CDR1 is LGHNT and CDR2 FRNRAP. This CDR3 region has 16 residues. CDR3 nucleotides: TGTGCTAGTGGTTCCCTCGGGGTCACCAGCGCAGATACGCAGTATTTT. Its protein is CASGSLGVTSADTQYF. The full variable domain, with the rest looked up from reference TRBV12-5 and TRBJ2-3, is DARVTQTPRHKVTEMGQEVTMRCQPILGHNTVFWYRQTMMQGLELLAYFRNRAPLDDSGMPKDRFSAEMPDATLATLKIQPSEPRDSAVYFCASGSLGVTSADTQYFGPGTRLTVL.

The gene calls are TRBV29-1 and TRBJ1-4; possible D gene TRBD1, 5 bases. The germline gives CDR1 SQVTM, CDR2 ANQGSEA. V lost 7 bases and J 3 bases, leaving 9 bases between the germline ends. The CDR3 totals 12 residues. CDR3 DNA sequence: TGCAGCGGGGGGAGGCCTAATGAAAAACTGTTTTTT. This encodes CSGGRPNEKLFF.

The chain has TRBV15 and TRBJ1-1; 10 nucleotides agree with TRBD1. V gave up 7 bases and J gave up 3 bases; unmatched junction bases: 11. The CDR3 spans 16 residues. Germline V lookup: CDR1 LNHNV, CDR2 YYDKDF (reference sequence). The CDR3 here is CATTPDRGREDTEAFF. CDR3 coding DNA: TGTGCCACCACCCCAGACAGGGGGCGCGAGGACACTGAAGCTTTCTTT.

The chain joins TRBV9 to TRBJ1-2; 8 nucleotides align to TRBD1. This CDR3 is 14 amino acids long. V shed 2 bases, J shed 5 bases, and the junction held 5 bases outside the gene matches. CDR1 and CDR2 (germline): SGDLS, YYNGEE. The DNA of the CDR3 is TGTGCCAGCAGCGTGATGGACAGGGCTTATGGCTACACCTTC. As protein: CASSVMDRAYGYTF.

This chain links TRBV6-1 with TRBJ2-7; D perhaps matches TRBD2 (6 bases). Germline V gene lookup returns CDR1 MNHNS and CDR2 SASEGT. The CDR3 runs 15 residues. V lost 1 base and J lost 5, with 15 bases in between. The CDR3 coding sequence is TGTGCCAGCAGTGAAGGTGGAGGGCTGTTGGACGAGCAGTACTTC. Amino acids: CASSEGGGLLDEQYF.

The chain joins TRBV7-2 to TRBJ1-5; 8 nucleotides agree with TRBD1. In germline, CDR1 is SGHTA, CDR2 FQGNSA. V dropped 5 bases and J dropped 1; count of bases not matched to a gene: 13. The CDR3 extends over 18 amino acids. The DNA for the CDR3 is TGTGCCAGCAGCACCCCCCTTGGACAGGGAAGAAGCAATCAGCCCCAGCATTTT. Translating gives CASSTPLGQGRSNQPQHF.

The chain uses TRBV5-5 and TRBJ1-1, with TRBD1 matching over 7 bases. Trimming removed 3 bases from V and 1 base from J; junction bases left unmatched: 6. This CDR3 has 15 amino acids. In germline, CDR1 is SGHKS, CDR2 YYEKEE (reference sequence). This CDR3 reads CASSWGTEKNTEAFF. In nucleotides, the CDR3 is TGTGCCAGCAGCTGGGGGACAGAGAAGAACACTGAAGCTTTCTTT.

This clone was seen a few times. The chain has TRBV6-6 and TRBJ1-4; 8 nucleotides align to TRBD1. Trimming at V came to 4 bases and at J to 8 bases, leaving 9 bases not matched to a gene. The CDR3 totals 15 residues. Looked up from germline, CDR1 is MNHNY and CDR2 is SVGAGI (reference sequence). CDR3 DNA sequence: TGTGCCAGCAGTTCCCCTGGGACAGGAGGGGAAAAACTGTTTTTT. As protein: CASSSPGTGGEKLFF.

CDR3 protein: CASSVGRMETEAFF. Here the CDR3 DNA reads TGTGCCAGCAGCGTAGGCAGGATGGAAACTGAAGCTTTCTTT. This chain links TRBV9 with TRBJ1-1; no clear D. Germline V gives CDR1 SGDLS, CDR2 YYNGEE. The germline V and J ends were trimmed by 0 bases and 5 bases, with 11 bases remaining between them. The CDR3 covers 14 residues.

The chain recombines TRBV5-4 with TRBJ2-5; 7 nucleotides line up with TRBD2. After removal of 4 bases from V and 5 bases from J, the junction contained 11 bases not matched to a gene. Germline values: CDR1 SGHNT, CDR2 YYREEE (reference sequence). The length of the CDR3 is 15 residues. CDR3 DNA sequence: TGTGCCAGCAGCCGTAGCGGGCTAGAAGGGGAGACCCAGTACTTC. Translated: CASSRSGLEGETQYF.

This sequence joins TRBV27 and TRBJ1-1; 9 bases fit TRBD1. Germline V gene sequence: CDR1 MNHEY, CDR2 SMNVEV (reference sequence). The length of the CDR3 is 14 residues. V dropped 5 bases and J dropped 2; count of bases not matched to a gene: 3. The CDR3 region is CASSQDRGNTEAFF. The CDR3 DNA reads TGTGCCAGCAGTCAGGACAGGGGAAACACTGAAGCTTTCTTT.

This clone has more than one count but fewer than ten. The V gene is TRBV27, the J gene TRBJ1-1, with D perhaps TRBD1 (5 bases). Germline assignment: CDR1 MNHEY and CDR2 SMNVEV (reference sequence). V lost 3 bases and J lost 5, with 13 bases in between. The CDR3 totals 14 residues. The CDR3 DNA sequence: TGTGCCAGCAGTTTTTTAGGGGCGAGGACTGAAGCTTTCTTT. Translated, it gives CASSFLGARTEAFF.

The V and J genes are TRBV19 and TRBJ1-1; 8 nucleotides match TRBD1. Germline CDR1 LNHDA, CDR2 SQIVND (reference sequence). Germline trimming cut 8 bases from V and 6 bases from J; bases unmatched to any gene: 20. This CDR3 spans 17 amino acids. The CDR3 region is CASRLVGQGGVGAEAFF. The CDR3 DNA is TGTGCCAGTCGATTAGTAGGACAGGGTGGGGTTGGCGCTGAAGCTTTCTTT. The whole variable domain, filled in from reference TRBV19 and TRBJ1-1, reads DGGITQSPKYLFRKEGQNVTLSCEQNLNHDAMYWYRQDPGQGLRLIYYSQIVNDFQKGDIAEGYSVSREKKESFPLTVTSAQKNPTAFYLCASRLVGQGGVGAEAFFGQGTRLTVV.

The rearrangement joins TRBV7-3 to TRBJ2-3, with D hard to call. Germline V gene sequence: CDR1 SGHTA, CDR2 FQGTGA. This CDR3 contains 13 residues. The ends were cut back, 5 bases at V and 5 bases at J, with 11 bases in the middle. The CDR3 DNA reads TGTGCCAGCAGCCACCCGGTCGAAGATACGCAGTATTTT. Translated, it gives CASSHPVEDTQYF.

The rearrangement joins TRBV5-5 to TRBJ1-1; TRBD1 matches 9 bases. V trimming: 5 bases; J trimming: 2 bases; junction bases outside the gene matches: 4. Germline CDR1 SGHKS, CDR2 YYEKEE (reference sequence). The CDR3 extends over 14 amino acids. In nucleotides, the CDR3 is TGTGCCAGCAGTTCGGGACAGGGAAACACTGAAGCTTTCTTT. Translating it yields CASSSGQGNTEAFF.

The chain couples TRBV4-1 to TRBJ2-5, with 9 nucleotides matching TRBD2. The CDR3 is 14 amino acids. Germline CDR1 and CDR2: MGHRA and YSYEKL. After removal of 3 bases from V and 4 bases from J, the junction contained 3 bases not matched to a gene. The CDR3 DNA is TGCGCCAGCAGCCAGGGGCGGGGGGGAGAGACCCAGTACTTC. It is translated as CASSQGRGGETQYF.

The chain uses TRBV27 and TRBJ1-5, with 8 bases fitting TRBD1. The CDR3 is 15 residues long. V dropped 2 bases and J dropped 7; count of bases not matched to a gene: 7. Germline V gene data show CDR1 as MNHEY and CDR2 as SMNVEV (reference sequence). CDR3 nucleotide sequence: TGTGCCAGCAGTTTAACTCGGACAGGGAACCAGCCCCAGCATTTT. Translating gives CASSLTRTGNQPQHF.